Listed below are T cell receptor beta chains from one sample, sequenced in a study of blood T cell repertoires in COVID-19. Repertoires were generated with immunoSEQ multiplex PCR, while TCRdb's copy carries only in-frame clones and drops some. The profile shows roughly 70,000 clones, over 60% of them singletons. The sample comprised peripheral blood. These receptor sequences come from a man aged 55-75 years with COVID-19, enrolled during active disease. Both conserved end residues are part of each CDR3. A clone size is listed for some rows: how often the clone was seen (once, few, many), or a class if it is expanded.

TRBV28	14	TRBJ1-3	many	CASRPGQGGNTIYF
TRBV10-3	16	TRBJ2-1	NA	CAISRYAAGEGEEQFF
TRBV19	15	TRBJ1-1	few	CASSIEGQGRTEAFF
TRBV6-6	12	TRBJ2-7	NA	CASTGGPVEQYF
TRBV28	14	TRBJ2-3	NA	CASSFDYPTDTQYF
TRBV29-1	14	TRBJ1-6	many	CSAATGKRNSPLHF
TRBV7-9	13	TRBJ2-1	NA	CASSNQVNNEQFF
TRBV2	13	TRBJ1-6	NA	CASTWDQGRPLHF
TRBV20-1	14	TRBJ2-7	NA	CSASPRLRVYEQYF
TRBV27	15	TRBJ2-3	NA	CASNRRSTSTDTQYF
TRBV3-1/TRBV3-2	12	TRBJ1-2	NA	CASSAQTYGYTF
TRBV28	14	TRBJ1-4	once	CASIKGVPNEKLFF
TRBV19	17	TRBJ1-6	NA	CASSASGTVGYNSPLHF
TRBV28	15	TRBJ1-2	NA	CASSYRAGWLHGYTF
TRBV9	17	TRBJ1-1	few	CASSVRDRTLSNTEAFF
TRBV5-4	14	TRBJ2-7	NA	CASSWGGTFTEQYF
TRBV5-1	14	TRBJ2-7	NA	CASSLSPAAGEQYF
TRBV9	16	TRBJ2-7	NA	CASSTGTGMSSYEQYF
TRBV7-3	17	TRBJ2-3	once	CASSLFSRTGGKDTQYF
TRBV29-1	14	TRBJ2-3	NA	CSAESGTSTDTQYF
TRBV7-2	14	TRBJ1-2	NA	CASISGLGQYGYTF
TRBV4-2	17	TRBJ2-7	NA	CASSQDYAGGPFDEQYF
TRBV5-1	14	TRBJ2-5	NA	CASRTGTSQETQYF
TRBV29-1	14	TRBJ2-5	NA	CSGVRQGIYETQYF
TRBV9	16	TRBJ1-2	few	CASSVNRGGDNYGYTF
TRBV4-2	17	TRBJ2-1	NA	CASSQDLSGSPNNEQFF
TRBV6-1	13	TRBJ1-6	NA	CASSEFRVSPLHF
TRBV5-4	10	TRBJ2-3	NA	CGRGTDTQYF